This T cell receptor beta chain originates from a study of chemoradiotherapy in HPV16-positive cancers. V lost 0 bases and J lost 5, with 13 bases in between. The CDR3 is 15 residues long. The germline V gene encodes CDR1 LGHNA and CDR2 YSLEER. Repeated repertoire sampling spanned the course of chemoradiotherapy. Study conclusions and caveats: Candidate HPV-specific clones and E7-related TCR motifs grew in tumor during treatment. For HPV16-positive patients, expanding HPV-responsive T cells associated with longer recurrence-free survival.

This table comes from immunoSEQ multiplex PCR, and its TCRdb copy is limited to in-frame clones, with some not included. The sample yields approximately 12,000 clones, about four fifths seen once. For this clone: The antigen is unknown.

The chain uses TRBV4-3 and TRBJ1-2; no definite D call. The sample was acquired from a patient who underwent chemoradiotherapy. This TCR was recovered from a human donor with HPV-associated anogenital cancer. CDR3 protein: CASSQDRDIWYGYTF. The CDR3, as DNA: TGCGCCAGCAGCCAAGATCGAGACATATGGTATGGCTACACCTTC.